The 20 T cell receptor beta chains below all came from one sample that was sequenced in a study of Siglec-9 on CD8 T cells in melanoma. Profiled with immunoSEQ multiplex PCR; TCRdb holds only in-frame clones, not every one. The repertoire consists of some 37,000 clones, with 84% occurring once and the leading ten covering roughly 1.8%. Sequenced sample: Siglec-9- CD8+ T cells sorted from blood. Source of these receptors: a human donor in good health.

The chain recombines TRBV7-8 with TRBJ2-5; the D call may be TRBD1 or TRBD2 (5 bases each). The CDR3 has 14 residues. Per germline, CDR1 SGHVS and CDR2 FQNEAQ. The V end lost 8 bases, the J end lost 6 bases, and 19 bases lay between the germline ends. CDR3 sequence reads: CASDSNTGTKTQYF. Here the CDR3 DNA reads TGTGCCAGCGACTCAAATACCGGGACGAAGACCCAGTACTTC.

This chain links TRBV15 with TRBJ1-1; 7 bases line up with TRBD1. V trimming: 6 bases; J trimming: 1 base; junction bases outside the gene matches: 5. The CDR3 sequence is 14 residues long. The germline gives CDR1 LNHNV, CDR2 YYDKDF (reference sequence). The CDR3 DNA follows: TGTGCCACCAGTCAGGGGGGAGCGAACACTGAAGCTTTCTTT. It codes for CATSQGGANTEAFF.

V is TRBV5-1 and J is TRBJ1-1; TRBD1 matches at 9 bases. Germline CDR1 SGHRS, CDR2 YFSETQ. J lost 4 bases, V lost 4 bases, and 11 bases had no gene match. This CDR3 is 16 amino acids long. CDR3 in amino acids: CASSRPGTGTATEAFF. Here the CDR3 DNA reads TGCGCCAGCAGCCGTCCCGGGACAGGGACGGCCACTGAAGCTTTCTTT.

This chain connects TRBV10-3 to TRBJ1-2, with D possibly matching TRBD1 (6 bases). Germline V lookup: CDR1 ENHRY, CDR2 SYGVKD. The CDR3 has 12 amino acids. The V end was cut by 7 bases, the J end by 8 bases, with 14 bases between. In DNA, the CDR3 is TGTGCCATCACCGCACAGGGCACAGGCTACACCTTC. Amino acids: CAITAQGTGYTF.

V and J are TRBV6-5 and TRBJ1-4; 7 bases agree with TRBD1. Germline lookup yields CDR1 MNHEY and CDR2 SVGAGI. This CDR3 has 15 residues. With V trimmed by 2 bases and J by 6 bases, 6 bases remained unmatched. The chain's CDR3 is CASSYRTGDHEKLFF. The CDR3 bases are TGTGCCAGCAGTTACAGAACAGGGGACCATGAAAAACTGTTTTTT.

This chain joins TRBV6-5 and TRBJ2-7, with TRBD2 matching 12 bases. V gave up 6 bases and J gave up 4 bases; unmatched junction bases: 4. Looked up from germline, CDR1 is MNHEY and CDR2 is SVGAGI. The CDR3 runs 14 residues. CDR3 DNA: TGTGCCAGCAGCCCACTAGCGGGAGGTTACGAGCAGTACTTC. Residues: CASSPLAGGYEQYF.

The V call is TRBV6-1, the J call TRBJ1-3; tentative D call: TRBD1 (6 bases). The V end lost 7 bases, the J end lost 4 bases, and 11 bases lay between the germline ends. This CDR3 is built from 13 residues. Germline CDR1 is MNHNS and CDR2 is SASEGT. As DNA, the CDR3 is TGTGCCAGCACAACAGGGTTGGGAAACACCATATATTTT. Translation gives CASTTGLGNTIYF.

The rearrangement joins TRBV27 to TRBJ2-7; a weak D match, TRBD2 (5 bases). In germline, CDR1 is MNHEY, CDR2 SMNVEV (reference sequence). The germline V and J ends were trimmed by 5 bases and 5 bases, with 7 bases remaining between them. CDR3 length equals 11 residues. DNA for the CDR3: TGTGCCAGCAGTCTCGGGGACGAGCAGTACTTC. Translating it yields CASSLGDEQYF.

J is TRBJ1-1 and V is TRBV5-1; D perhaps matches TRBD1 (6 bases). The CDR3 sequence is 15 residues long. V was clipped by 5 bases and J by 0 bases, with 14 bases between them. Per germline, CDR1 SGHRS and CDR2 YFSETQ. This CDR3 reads CASSWGGHMNTEAFF. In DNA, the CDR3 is TGCGCCAGCAGTTGGGGGGGCCACATGAACACTGAAGCTTTCTTT.

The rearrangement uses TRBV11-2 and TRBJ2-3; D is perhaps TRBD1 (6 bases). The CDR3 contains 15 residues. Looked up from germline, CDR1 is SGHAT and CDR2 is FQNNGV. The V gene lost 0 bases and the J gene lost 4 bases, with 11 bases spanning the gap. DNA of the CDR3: TGTGCCAGCAGCTTAGATGGGGGCAGTTCAGATACGCAGTATTTT. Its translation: CASSLDGGSSDTQYF.

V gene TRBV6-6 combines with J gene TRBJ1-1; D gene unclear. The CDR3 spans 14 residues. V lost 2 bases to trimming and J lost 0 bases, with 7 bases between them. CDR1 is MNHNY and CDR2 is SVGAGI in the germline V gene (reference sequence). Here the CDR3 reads CASSYVEVNTEAFF. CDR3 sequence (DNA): TGTGCCAGCAGTTACGTGGAGGTGAACACTGAAGCTTTCTTT.

This chain's CDR3 is CASSGQLPSYEQYF. Written as DNA, the CDR3 is TGTGCCAGCAGTGGACAGCTACCATCCTACGAGCAGTACTTC. This chain joins TRBV25-1 and TRBJ2-7; possibly TRBD1 for D (5 bases). This CDR3 contains 14 residues. V lost 4 bases and J lost 1, with 11 bases in between. CDR1 MGHDK and CDR2 SYGVNS come from the germline V gene.

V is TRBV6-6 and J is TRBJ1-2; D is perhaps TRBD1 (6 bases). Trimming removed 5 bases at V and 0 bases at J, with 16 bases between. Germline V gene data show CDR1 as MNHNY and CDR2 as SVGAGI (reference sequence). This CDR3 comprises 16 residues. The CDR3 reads CASSKTDRMANYGYTF. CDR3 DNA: TGTGCCAGCAGTAAAACTGACAGGATGGCTAACTATGGCTACACCTTC.

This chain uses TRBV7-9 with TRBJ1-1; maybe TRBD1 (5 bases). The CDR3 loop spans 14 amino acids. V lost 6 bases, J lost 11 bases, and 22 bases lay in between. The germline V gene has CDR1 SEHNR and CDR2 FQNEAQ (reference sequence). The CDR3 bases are TGTGCCAGCAGTGGTCCCCCGGGGGGTACTTGGGCTTTCTTT. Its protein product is CASSGPPGGTWAFF.

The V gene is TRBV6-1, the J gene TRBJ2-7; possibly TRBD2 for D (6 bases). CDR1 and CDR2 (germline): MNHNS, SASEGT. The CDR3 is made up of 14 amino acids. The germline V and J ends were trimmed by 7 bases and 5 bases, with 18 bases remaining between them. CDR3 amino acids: CASTLPVGGDEQYF. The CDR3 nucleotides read TGTGCCAGCACGTTACCAGTGGGAGGCGACGAGCAGTACTTC.

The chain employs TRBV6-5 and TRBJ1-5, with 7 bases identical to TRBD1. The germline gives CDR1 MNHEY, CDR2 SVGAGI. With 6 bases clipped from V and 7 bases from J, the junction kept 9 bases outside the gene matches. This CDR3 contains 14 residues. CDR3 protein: CASSLTGQGQPQHF. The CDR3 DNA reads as TGTGCCAGCAGCCTGACAGGGCAGGGCCAGCCCCAGCATTTT.

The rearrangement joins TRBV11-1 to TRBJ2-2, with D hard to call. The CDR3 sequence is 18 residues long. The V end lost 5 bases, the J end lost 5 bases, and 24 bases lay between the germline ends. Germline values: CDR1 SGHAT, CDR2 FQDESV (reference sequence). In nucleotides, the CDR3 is TGTGCCAGCAGCACCACCCTCCGATGGAAACTGGGGACCGGGGAGCTGTTTTTT. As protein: CASSTTLRWKLGTGELFF.

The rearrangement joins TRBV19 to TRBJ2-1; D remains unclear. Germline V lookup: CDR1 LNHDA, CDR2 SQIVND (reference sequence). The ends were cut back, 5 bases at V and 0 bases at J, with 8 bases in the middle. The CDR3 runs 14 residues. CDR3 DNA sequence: TGTGCCAGTAGTCGCCATTCCTCCTACAATGAGCAGTTCTTC. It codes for CASSRHSSYNEQFF.

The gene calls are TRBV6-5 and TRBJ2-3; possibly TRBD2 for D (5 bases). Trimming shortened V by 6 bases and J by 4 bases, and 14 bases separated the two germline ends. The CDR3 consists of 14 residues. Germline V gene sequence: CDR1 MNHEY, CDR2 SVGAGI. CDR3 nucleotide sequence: TGTGCCAGCAGCCCAACTAGTCTCGCAGATACGCAGTATTTT. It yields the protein CASSPTSLADTQYF.

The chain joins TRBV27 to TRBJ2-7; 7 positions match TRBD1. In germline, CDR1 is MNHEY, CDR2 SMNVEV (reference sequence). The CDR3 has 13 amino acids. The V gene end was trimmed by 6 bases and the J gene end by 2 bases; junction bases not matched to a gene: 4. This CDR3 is CASRLTGPYEQYF. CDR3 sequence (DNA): TGTGCCAGCAGATTGACAGGGCCCTACGAGCAGTACTTC.